This T cell receptor (beta chain) was captured by sequencing in a study of cytomegalovirus exposure and HLA in healthy donors. Regarding the study as a whole: Through in vitro validation, a few CMV-associated chains were shown to be specific for CMV antigens. Other equally common chains were less clonally expanded than HLA-associated TCR beta chains, a later analysis showed.

In regard to this clone: Its matching antigen is unknown.

PCR employed 60 Vbeta and 13 Jbeta primers. The method was immunoSEQ multiplex PCR; TCRdb's version includes in-frame clones alone and lacks a portion of them. The sample comprises more than 100,000 clones, 70% to 80% of which are singletons, and over 0.9% rests with the top ten. The donors, nominally healthy at sampling, likely had unrecorded immune exposures. The CDR3 loop spans 14 amino acids. The germline CDR1 and CDR2 sequences are ENHRY and SYGVKD. What was sequenced was PBMCs. This sequence was found in a woman aged 55-75 years in good health and CMV-seronegative. The chain links TRBV10-3 to TRBJ2-5; tentatively, D is TRBD2 (5 bases). The J call is doubtful: the DNA matches TRBJ2-7 better. The CDR3 is CAISARTDFYEQYF. The DNA for the CDR3 is TGTGCCATCAGTGCACGGACTGATTTCTACGAGCAGTACTTC.